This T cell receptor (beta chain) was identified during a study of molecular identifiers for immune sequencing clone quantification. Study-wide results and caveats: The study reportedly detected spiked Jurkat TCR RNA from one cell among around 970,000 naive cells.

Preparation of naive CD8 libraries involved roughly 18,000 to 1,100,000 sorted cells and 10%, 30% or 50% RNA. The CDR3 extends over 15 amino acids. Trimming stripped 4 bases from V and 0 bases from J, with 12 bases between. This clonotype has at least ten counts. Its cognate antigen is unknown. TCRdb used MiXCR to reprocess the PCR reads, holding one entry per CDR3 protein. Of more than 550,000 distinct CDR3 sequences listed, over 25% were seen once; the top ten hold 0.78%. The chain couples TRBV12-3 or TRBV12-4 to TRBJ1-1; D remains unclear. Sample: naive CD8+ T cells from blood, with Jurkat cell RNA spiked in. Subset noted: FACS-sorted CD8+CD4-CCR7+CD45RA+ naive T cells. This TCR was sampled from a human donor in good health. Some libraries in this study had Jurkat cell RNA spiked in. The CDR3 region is CASSWTEPMNTEAFF. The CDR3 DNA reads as TGTGCCAGCAGTTGGACCGAGCCCATGAACACTGAAGCTTTCTTT.